Listed below are T cell receptor beta chains from one sample, sequenced in a study of graft-versus-host responses after intestinal transplantation. The data were produced by immunoSEQ multiplex PCR, yet TCRdb's version contains in-frame clones alone and is incomplete. Of about 48,000 clones listed, over 90% are singletons. Antigen specificity for these receptors is unknown. Specimen: unstimulated CD4+ T cells sorted from spleen or lymph node cells, collected before transplant. These receptors came from a human donor who was the organ donor for an intestinal transplant. The CDR3 runs from the conserved cysteine through the conserved F or W.

j_call v_call cdr3_aa
TRBJ1-4 TRBV10-3 CAIKETATNEKLFF
TRBJ2-1 TRBV5-6 CASSLRLAGLYNEQFF
TRBJ2-2 TRBV28 CAIQQGALSTGELFF
TRBJ2-3 TRBV4-2 CASSQDREPSTDTQYF
TRBJ2-7 TRBV2 CASSEETSRYEQYF
TRBJ2-1 TRBV27 CASSLSGEAYNEQFF
TRBJ2-2 TRBV27 CASSLSPGTGVFNTGELFF
TRBJ2-7 TRBV11-2 CASSQTKGLAVYEQYF
TRBJ1-2 TRBV9 CASSVGNLNYGYTF
TRBJ2-7 TRBV4-1 CASSQDPGTSGRAQYF
TRBJ2-5 TRBV9 CASAPGPRGETQYF
TRBJ2-7 TRBV9 CASSTRTGKAYEQYF
TRBJ2-3 TRBV10-3 CAIKGSATTDTQYF
TRBJ2-1 TRBV6-1 CASMVDNEQFF
TRBJ2-1 TRBV5-6 CASSLRTSGTDEQFF
TRBJ1-1 TRBV18 CASSPIRTGKNTEAFF
TRBJ2-6 TRBV7-2 CASSLGGSGANVLTF
TRBJ1-6 TRBV23-1 CASSPPTRRNSPLHF
TRBJ1-6 TRBV29-1 CSVEGPGREKALHF
TRBJ1-2 TRBV20-1 CSATDYYGYTF
TRBJ2-3 TRBV20-1 CSAGWDTQYF
TRBJ1-3 TRBV16 CASSQRILGNTIYF
TRBJ2-1 TRBV28 CASSLVAGGSEQFF
TRBJ2-7 TRBV6-6 CASSFREGASYEQYF
TRBJ2-1 TRBV5-1 CASSLGLAGYNEQFF
TRBJ2-7 TRBV9 CASSVGGRTYEQYF